This TCR beta chain emerged from a study of cytomegalovirus exposure and HLA in healthy donors (dated by TCRdb to 2016 to 2017). As for the study more broadly: An earlier analysis of roughly 610 of the donors reported approximately 300 Gb of sequence data and 100 million to 120 million unique TCR beta sequences obtained from some 170 million T cells. Among roughly 400 genotyped donors of the cohort, an average of around 240,000 unique TCR beta nucleotide sequences were sequenced per donor, roughly 18% of them non-productive. Typing coverage varied by locus: 629-630 donors for A, B, C, DRB1 and DQB1; more than 500 for DQA1; around 610 for DPA1; approximately 450 for DPB1. The study was designed to test whether signatures of past pathogen exposure could be identified by cataloging public T cell receptors. An earlier analysis of 587 of the donors used high-throughput TCR beta sequencing to judge whether each TCR beta V gene segment behaved as functional or pseudogenic. An early release covering 500 to 750 HLA-typed donors comprised 250 to 350 gigabases of sequencing data and tens of millions of unique TCR sequences. Alongside the repertoire data, information on donor age, sex, ethnicity and CMV serostatus was compiled. Four or five DR-DQ haplotypes were treated as single units for association and clustering because of strong linkage in the cohort. Class I and class II HLA loci were covered by the typing at four-digit resolution. A separate validation cohort of roughly 110 different subjects was used in addition to the roughly 670-subject first cohort. The genetic ancestry cluster associated with self-reported Caucasian donors included about four fifths of the roughly 400 genotyped donors. Using immunosequencing, the study profiled T cell repertoires from fewer than 850 subjects and related those repertoires to cytomegalovirus serostatus. To study patterns of TCR occurrence, a later analysis re-analyzed previously published TCR beta repertoires from 550 to 800 donors and added high-resolution HLA genotyping. High-throughput TCR immunosequencing, statistical association of individual TCRs with disease status, and machine learning were combined to predict cytomegalovirus infection status. A later genetic analysis used genome-wide SNP genotypes for 398 of the 666 donors, treating that subset as a discovery cohort. All discovery cohort repertoires had been generated using a single sequencing platform. The later analysis used no new phenotypic data to find candidate immune exposures, relying instead on TCR beta sequences and their occurrence across donors. On the study overall, not on this receptor specifically: A later genetic analysis associated a missense DCLRE1C variant with V-gene and J-gene trimming of TCR beta chains, and an independent cohort replicated the association. Specific HLA alleles were associated with 15,000 to 20,000 TCR beta sequences at a false discovery rate of 0.05 in a later analysis. Sequencing depth was assumed to be roughly uniform across donors in the presence/absence analyses, though that assumption may not hold. In a later analysis, TCR association rates were found to vary across HLA loci, with the most associated TCRs seen for DRB1 alleles and the fewest for HLA-C alleles. In both the original and validation cohorts, the classifier was reported to diagnose cytomegalovirus status with high specificity and sensitivity. It was suggested by the authors that the approach could potentially be generalized to other disease states and immunological phenotypes. A further reported finding was that TCR beta sequences accurately predicted the HLA-A and HLA-B alleles for most subjects in the first cohort. While some public TCRs were present in many individuals, most TCR sequences turned up only very rarely across donors. Correlated functional status among segregating V segments might be attributable to linkage disequilibrium, but an unknown experimental factor could not be ruled out. A later analysis found that most CMV-associated TCR beta chains appeared HLA-restricted, with HLA associations seemingly driven largely by CMV exposure. Compared with the approximately 720-donor mean, donors in an Asian-associated ancestry cluster had fewer N-insertions in productive TCRs, according to a later genetic analysis. Over 15 rarely observed V segments, including chromosome 9 orphons, were excluded from the earlier analysis of several hundred of the donors because counts were too low. In a later analysis, HLA-associated TCR beta chains were found to be more clonally expanded and to have lower generation probabilities than equally common non-associated chains. When HLA alleles, especially DR and DQ, strongly co-occurred, attributing TCR associations to individual alleles was difficult. Only TCR beta chains were sequenced in this cohort, and the absence of alpha or paired-chain data limited detectable features. Because HLA typing was unavailable for some donors at each locus, only the typed subset was used in association tests. In an earlier analysis of approximately 590 of the donors, most TCR beta V segments appeared in productive rearrangements about 90% or about 30% of the time, broadly matching IMGT annotations. Several of the top co-occurrence clusters appeared to be linked to parvovirus B19, influenza, CMV and Epstein-Barr virus, according to a later analysis. Immune exposure information for the cohort was limited to CMV serostatus. A cluster of highly shared sequence variants was judged likely to be a technical artifact of the sequencing pipeline. The study gave a list of 150 to 200 TCR beta chains associated with cytomegalovirus. Some IMGT-functional V segments, including TRBV6-2 and TRBV6-3, could not be distinguished by the 87-base-pair reads and were therefore excluded. In vitro tests confirmed that three of the cytomegalovirus-associated TCR beta chains recognize cytomegalovirus antigens.

A remark on this clone: What this receptor recognizes is not known. Per-base qualities were not stored, and no clone one base away is much larger.

The method was the immunoSEQ multiplex PCR assay. A mixture of 60 forward primers for TCR Vbeta segments and 13 reverse primers for TCR Jbeta segments was used in the multiplex PCR. Amplification of the CDR3 region of rearranged TCR beta genes was performed with a multiplex PCR assay on genomic DNA. Amplified TCR beta libraries were sequenced as 87-base-pair reads on the Illumina HiSeq System. As for the authors' bioinformatics: In a later analysis, some 80 million unique TCR beta chains were counted across the approximately 640 repertoires, and roughly 11 million of these chains were shared by at least two donors. Raw reads were error-corrected and collapsed into unique sequences with a nearest-neighbor algorithm that merged closely related sequences to remove PCR and sequencing errors. Alignment of CDR3 sequences to IMGT reference sequences was used to assign V, D and J gene segments. Each retained sequence needed at least a six-nucleotide match to both a V gene segment and a J gene segment. Rearrangements were called productive when the CDR3 lacked stop codons and stayed in frame with V and J; all others were non-productive. CDR3 was defined according to IMGT convention as the region running from the second conserved V-encoded cysteine to the conserved J-encoded phenylalanine. The earlier analysis of approximately 500 of the donors excluded sequences that lacked an unambiguous match to a single V gene segment. An earlier analysis of 587 of the donors called V segments functional above 56.7% productive rearrangements and segregating when the between-donor standard deviation exceeded 5%. A statistical classification framework was built for diagnosing cytomegalovirus status from the catalog of TCR beta chain sequences. In a later analysis, TCR nucleotide sequences were compared against IMGT/GENE-DB human TR gene sequences so that V and J genes could be assigned. The TCRdist pipeline was used in a later analysis to assign CDR3 sequences and most-parsimonious VDJ recombination scenarios. In a later analysis, every TCR beta chain was defined by the combination of its CDR3 amino acid sequence and its V-gene family, and reads without a unique V-gene family were dropped. A later analysis removed 592 highly shared, low-generation-probability nucleotide sequences to deal with suspected cross-contamination and a sequencing artifact. In a later analysis, a clonal expansion index was calculated for each public chain from normalized within-repertoire ranks of inferred template counts. Generation probabilities in a later analysis came from a VDJ recombination model fitted to out-of-frame rearrangements, and those results were checked against IGoR. In a later analysis, hypergeometric tests were used to score TCR-TCR, TCR-HLA and TCR-CMV co-occurrence, with a repertoire-size bias correction applied to TCR pairs. In a later analysis, false discovery rates were estimated by permuting HLA or CMV assignments 20 times. A later analysis grouped co-occurring TCRs with DBSCAN, adding TCRdist sequence similarity when clustering within HLA-allele-positive subsets. Co-occurrence clustering excluded repertoires with fewer than 30,000 or more than 120,000 public chains, plus five with anomalous nucleotide sharing. Sourced from immuneACCESS, this table was stored by TCRdb with only in-frame sequences that have V and J called. A share of the clones is absent; for the studies checked, an unresolved V gene accounts for under half, and the remainder has no known explanation. The V and J calls and clone size come from that table; D and trimming were worked out from the DNA. The sample yields some 110,000 clones; roughly 75% were counted once. The ten top clones hold more than 2% of the sample.

The cohort was made up of hundreds of healthy bone marrow donors. Cohort members were all nominally healthy when sampled, although unrecorded immune exposures were likely present. The donor tested CMV seronegative and was one of the 352 seronegative cohort members. Every donor gave a peripheral blood sample, and the peripheral blood mononuclear cells from that sample were used for TCR beta sequencing. Genomic DNA extraction from the blood cell samples was performed with the Qiagen DNeasy Blood Extraction Kit. The CDR3 sequence holds 17 residues, the cysteine and phenylalanine included. This entry keeps only the CDR3 DNA: 51 bases, framed from base 1. The V end loses 2 bases and the J end loses 4 bases, and a stretch of 15 bases separates them. CDR1 and CDR2 (MNHEY, SMNVEV) derive from the germline V gene (reference sequence).

Here the chain combines TRBV27 and TRBJ2-6; TRBD1 might be the D gene, on 5 matching bases. The sequenced sample was PBMCs. The clonotype comes from a man aged 35-49 years in good health and CMV-seronegative. The DNA is TGTGCCAGCAGTTTAGGCAGGGTGCTTGGGGGGGCCAACGTCCTGACTTTC. Its product reads: CASSLGRVLGGANVLTF. Extended through the reference TRBV27 and TRBJ2-6 proteins, this CDR3 yields the full variable domain: EAQVTQNPRYLITVTGKKLTVTCSQNMNHEYMSWYRQDPGLGLRQIYYSMNVEVTDKGDVPEGYKVSRKEKRNFPLILESPSPNQTSLYFCASSLGRVLGGANVLTFGAGSRLTVL.